This TCR beta chain was retrieved from a study of blood T cells in healthy people across ages. Regarding the study as a whole: Versus aged donors, long-lived donors had higher diversity and more naive CD4+ cells.

This clonotype was recorded a few times. Its antigen is as yet unknown. Sample-barcoded 5' priming and a J-beta primer mix drove a second PCR of roughly 7 to 11 cycles. No fewer than 3 million CDR3-containing paired-end reads came from each sample. In TCRdb, the 5' RACE reads were re-called with MiXCR into one record per CDR3 protein. The data contain approximately 690,000 distinct CDR3 sequences, roughly two fifths of them singletons. Peripheral blood was drawn, approximately 9.7 milliliters per donor. Each sample provided at least 5 micrograms of extracted total RNA. V was clipped by 4 bases and J by 2 bases, with 15 bases between them. Germline lookup yields CDR1 SQVTM and CDR2 ANQGSEA. This CDR3 region has 15 residues.

The clonotype was recovered from a man older than 75 in good health. The rearrangement uses TRBV29-1 and TRBJ2-1; D unclear. Material: blood. In DNA form, the CDR3 reads TGCAGCGTTGCGGTGGCGTTTCGGCCCTACAATGAGCAGTTCTTC. Its protein is CSVAVAFRPYNEQFF.